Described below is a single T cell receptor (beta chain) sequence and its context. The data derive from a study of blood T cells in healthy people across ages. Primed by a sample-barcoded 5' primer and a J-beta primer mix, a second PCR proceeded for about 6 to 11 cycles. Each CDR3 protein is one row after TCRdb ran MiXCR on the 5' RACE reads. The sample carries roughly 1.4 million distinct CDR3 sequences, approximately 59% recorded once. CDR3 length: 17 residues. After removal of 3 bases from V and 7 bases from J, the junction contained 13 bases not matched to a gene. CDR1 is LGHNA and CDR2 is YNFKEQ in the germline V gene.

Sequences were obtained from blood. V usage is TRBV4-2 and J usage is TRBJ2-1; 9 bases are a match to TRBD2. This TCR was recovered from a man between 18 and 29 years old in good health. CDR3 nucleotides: TGTGCCAGCAGCCATTCCGACGGGACTAGCTTCCGGAATGAGCAGTTCTTC. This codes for CASSHSDGTSFRNEQFF.